Sequencing of this T cell receptor (beta chain) was carried out in a study of identical twins (dated by TCRdb to between 2015 and 2016). General notes on the study: To test whether fetal clonotypes persist, the study used deep sequencing on TCR alpha and beta repertoires from monozygotic twins, unrelated adults of various ages, and cord blood. To rule out contamination, the twin experiments were replicated at different times with different library preparation protocols.

All donors were healthy Caucasians. Concerning this clonotype itself: What this receptor recognizes is not known. No base quality values were provided; no much bigger clone lies one nucleotide off.

Paper-wide results and their limitations: In beta out-of-frame sequences, excess twin sharing was weaker, because having fewer shared sequences lowered the signal-to-noise ratio. Abundant cord blood beta clonotypes had fewer insertions, young adult naive repertoires showed a similar but weaker trend, and memory repertoires showed no such trend. Compared with coincidental sharing between unrelated individuals, out-of-frame TCR alpha sequences shared between twins had an excess of sequences with low generation probability. Because the same donors could not be followed over many years, the conclusions depended on cross-sectional statistical analysis. Out-of-frame TCR alpha sharing in monozygotic twins was systematically underestimated by recombination models, whereas sharing between unrelated individuals was in agreement with the recombination models. Invariant T cells such as MAIT and iNKT could partly confound zero-insertion analyses, though diverse VJ usage argued against this for most clonotypes.

CDR1 and CDR2 were assigned from the germline V gene as SGDLS and YYNGEE. Including the terminal cysteine and phenylalanine, the CDR3 comprises 13 residues. CDR3 DNA is the only sequence kept; it has 39 bases, read in frame from the first base. V loses 3 bases at its end and J loses 6 bases; junction bases beyond the gene matches: 2. The library was prepared using 5' RACE. The sample was run on an Illumina HiSeq 2000. A universal primer binding site was introduced by template switching, and a unique molecular identifier was present in the final cDNA, enabling accurate counting of TCR cDNA molecules. First-strand cDNA for TCR alpha and beta chains was synthesized from specific primers in the conserved constant-segment region. To control for contamination, every cDNA library was double barcoded, receiving both a SMART-Mk sample barcode and Illumina barcodes. TruSeq adapter sequences and Illumina sample barcodes were added in two successive PCR steps. The Illumina HiSeq platform was used with custom primers to sequence TCR alpha and beta cDNA libraries. Per the source publication's procedure: MiGEC processed the raw reads to extract unique molecular identifiers, while MiXCR was used to determine the CDR3 positions. Recombination models were inferred per individual with the repgenHMM and IGoR tools using an EM algorithm. The tcR package in R was used for shared clonotype analysis, with sharing normalized by the product of cloneset sizes. To study raw recombination without the effects of thymic and clonal selection, out-of-frame nonproductive sequences were analyzed. TCRdb itself trimmed the public reads at Q25 with fastp, ran MiXCR and retained productive beta chains. Every entry covers one CDR3 protein and lists the most common genes and DNA from its rows. None of the V and J calls come from the authors' own analysis; TCRdb made them. This sample comprises some 1,600,000 distinct CDR3 sequences, less than 35% of them detected only once. The ten largest clones represent under 0.35% of the sample.

Input material: cord blood. The source is a newborn girl in good health. The chain is encoded by TRBV9 joined to TRBJ2-2; TRBD1 lines up with 7 middle nucleotides. The DNA reads TGTGCCAGCAGCGAAACAGGGGCCGGGGAGCTGTTTTTT. The translation is CASSETGAGELFF.